These T cell receptor beta chains were read from a single sample in a study of T cell repertoires in aging, cancer and after chemotherapy. In TCRdb, the multiplex PCR reads were re-called with MiXCR into one record per CDR3 protein. The sample contains more than 5,000 distinct CDR3 sequences, about 31% of which appear only once. Sequenced: blood. These receptors came from a human donor with a blood cancer. CDR3s include the opening cysteine and the closing phenylalanine or tryptophan. The D gene is left open where the match is weak. Size is omitted from some rows. Given values are once, few, many or a class for expanded clones.

cdr3_length: 13
j_call: TRBJ2-7
clone_size: few
d_call: TRBD2
v_call: TRBV5-6
cdr3_aa: CASSAPGGYEQYF
cdr3_nt: TGTGCCAGCAGCGCCCCGGGGGGGTACGAGCAGTACTTC

cdr3_length: 20
j_call: TRBJ2-1
clone_size: .
d_call: TRBD2
v_call: TRBV20-1
cdr3_aa: CSARPRRLAGYGGSYNEQFF
cdr3_nt: TGCAGTGCTAGGCCCCGGCGACTAGCGGGATATGGGGGCTCCTACAATGAGCAGTTCTTC

cdr3_length: 13
j_call: TRBJ2-2
clone_size: .
d_call: .
v_call: TRBV24-1
cdr3_aa: CATSHSNTGELFF
cdr3_nt: TGTGCCACCAGTCACAGTAACACCGGGGAGCTGTTTTTT

cdr3_length: 13
j_call: TRBJ1-2
clone_size: .
d_call: .
v_call: TRBV11-3
cdr3_aa: CASSLAGQGAYTF
cdr3_nt: TGTGCCAGCAGCTTAGCCGGCCAGGGAGCCTACACCTTC

cdr3_length: 19
j_call: TRBJ2-3
clone_size: once
d_call: .
v_call: TRBV5-1
cdr3_aa: CASSLVGGLGRSSTDTQYF
cdr3_nt: TGCGCCAGCAGCTTGGTGGGGGGCCTAGGACGGTCTAGCACAGATACGCAGTATTTT

cdr3_length: 14
j_call: TRBJ1-1
clone_size: .
d_call: .
v_call: TRBV5-1
cdr3_aa: CASSWAGPNTKAFF
cdr3_nt: TGCGCCAGCAGCTGGGCAGGGCCGAACACTAAAGCTTTCTTT

cdr3_length: 17
j_call: TRBJ2-3
clone_size: once
d_call: TRBD2
v_call: TRBV7-6
cdr3_aa: CASSPSGRRGATDTQYF
cdr3_nt: TGTGCCAGCAGCCCAAGCGGGAGGAGGGGGGCCACAGATACGCAGTATTTT

cdr3_length: 11
j_call: TRBJ1-1
clone_size: .
d_call: .
v_call: TRBV12-3/TRBV12-4
cdr3_aa: CPSSPIYRAFF
cdr3_nt: TGTCCCAGCAGTCCGATATACCGGGCTTTCTTT

cdr3_length: 15
j_call: TRBJ1-2
clone_size: few
d_call: .
v_call: TRBV18
cdr3_aa: CASSPLSETEYGYTF
cdr3_nt: TGTGCCAGCTCACCACTGTCGGAGACAGAATATGGCTACACCTTC

cdr3_length: 15
j_call: TRBJ1-2
clone_size: few
d_call: .
v_call: TRBV19
cdr3_aa: CASSTPGRRISGYTF
cdr3_nt: TGTGCCAGTAGTACCCCGGGACGGAGAATCTCAGGCTACACCTTC

cdr3_length: 13
j_call: TRBJ2-3
clone_size: few
d_call: .
v_call: TRBV30
cdr3_aa: CAWSQGITDTQYF
cdr3_nt: TGTGCCTGGAGTCAAGGAATCACAGATACGCAGTATTTT